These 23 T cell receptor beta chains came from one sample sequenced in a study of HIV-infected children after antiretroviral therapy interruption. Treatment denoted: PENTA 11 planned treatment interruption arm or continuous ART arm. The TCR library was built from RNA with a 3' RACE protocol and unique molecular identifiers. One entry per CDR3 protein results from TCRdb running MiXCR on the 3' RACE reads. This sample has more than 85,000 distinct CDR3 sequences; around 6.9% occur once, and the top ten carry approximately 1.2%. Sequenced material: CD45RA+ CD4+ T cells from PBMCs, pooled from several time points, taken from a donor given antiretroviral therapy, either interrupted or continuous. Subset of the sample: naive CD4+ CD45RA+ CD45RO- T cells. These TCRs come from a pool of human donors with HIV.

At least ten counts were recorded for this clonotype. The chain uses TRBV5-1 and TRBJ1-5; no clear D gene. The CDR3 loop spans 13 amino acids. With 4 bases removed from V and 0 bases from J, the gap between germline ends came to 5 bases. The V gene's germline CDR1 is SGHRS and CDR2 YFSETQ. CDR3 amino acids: CASSRDSNQPQHF. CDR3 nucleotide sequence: TGCGCCAGCAGCCGGGATAGCAATCAGCCCCAGCATTTT.

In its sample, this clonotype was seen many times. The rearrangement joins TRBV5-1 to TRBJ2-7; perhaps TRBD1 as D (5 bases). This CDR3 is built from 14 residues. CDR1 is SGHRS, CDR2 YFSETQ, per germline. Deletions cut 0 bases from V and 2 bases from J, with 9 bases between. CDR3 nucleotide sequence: TGCGCCAGCAGCTTGGCAACAGGTACCTACGAGCAGTACTTC. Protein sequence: CASSLATGTYEQYF. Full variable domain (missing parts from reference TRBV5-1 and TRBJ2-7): KAGVTQTPRYLIKTRGQQVTLSCSPISGHRSVSWYQQTPGQGLQFLFEYFSETQRNKGNFPGRFSGRQFSNSRSEMNVSTLELGDSALYLCASSLATGTYEQYFGPGTRLTVT.

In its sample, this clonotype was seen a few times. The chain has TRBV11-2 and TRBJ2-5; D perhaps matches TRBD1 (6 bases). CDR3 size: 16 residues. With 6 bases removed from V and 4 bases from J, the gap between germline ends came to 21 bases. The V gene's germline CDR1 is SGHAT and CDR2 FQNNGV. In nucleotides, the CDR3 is TGTGCCAGCAGTAGACGGGCAGGGGTTGACGGAGAGACCCAGTACTTC. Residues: CASSRRAGVDGETQYF.

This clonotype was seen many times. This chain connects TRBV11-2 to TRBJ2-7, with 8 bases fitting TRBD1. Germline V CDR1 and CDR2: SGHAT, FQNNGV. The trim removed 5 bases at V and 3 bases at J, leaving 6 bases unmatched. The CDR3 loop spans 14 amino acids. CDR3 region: CASSPPGQGYEQYF. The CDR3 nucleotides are TGTGCCAGCAGCCCCCCCGGACAGGGCTACGAGCAGTACTTC.

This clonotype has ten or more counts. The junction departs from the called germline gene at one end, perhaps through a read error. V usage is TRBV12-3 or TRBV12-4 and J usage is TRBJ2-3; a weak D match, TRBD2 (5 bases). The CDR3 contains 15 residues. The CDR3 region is CASSPRGGPTNTQYF. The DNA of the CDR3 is TGTGCCAGCAGCCCCCGGGGTGGACCCACAAATACGCAGTATTTT.

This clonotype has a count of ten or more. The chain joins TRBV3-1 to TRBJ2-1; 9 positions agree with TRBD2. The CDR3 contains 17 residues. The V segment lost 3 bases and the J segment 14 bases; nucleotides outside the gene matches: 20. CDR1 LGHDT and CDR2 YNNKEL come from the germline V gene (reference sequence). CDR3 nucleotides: TGTGCCAGCAGCCAGGGGGCCTTTGGTCGCGGGGGGGTTAGGAAGTTCTTC. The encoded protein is CASSQGAFGRGGVRKFF.

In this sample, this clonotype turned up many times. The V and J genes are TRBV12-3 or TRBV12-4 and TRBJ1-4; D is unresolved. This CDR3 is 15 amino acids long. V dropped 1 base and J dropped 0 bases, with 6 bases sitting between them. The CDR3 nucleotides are TGTGCCAGCAGTTTAGGGGATGCAACTAATGAAAAACTGTTTTTT. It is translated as CASSLGDATNEKLFF.

CDR3 residues: CASSQDRGPTEAFF. CDR3 DNA: TGTGCCAGCAGCCAAGACAGGGGGCCGACTGAAGCTTTCTTT. The V and J genes are TRBV14 and TRBJ1-1; 8 nucleotides match TRBD1. V lost 0 bases, J lost 5 bases, and 2 bases stayed unmatched. Germline V gene lookup returns CDR1 SGHDN and CDR2 FVKESK. The CDR3 contains 14 residues.

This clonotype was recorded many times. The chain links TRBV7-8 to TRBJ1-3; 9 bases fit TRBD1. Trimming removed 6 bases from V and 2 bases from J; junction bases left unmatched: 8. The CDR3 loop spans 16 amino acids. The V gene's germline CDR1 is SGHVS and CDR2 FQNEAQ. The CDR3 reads CASRSPGQGTGNTIYF. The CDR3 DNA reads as TGTGCCAGCAGGTCGCCGGGACAGGGCACTGGAAACACCATATATTTT. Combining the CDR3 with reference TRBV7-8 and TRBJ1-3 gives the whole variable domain GAGVSQSPRYKVAKRGQDVALRCDPISGHVSLFWYQQALGQGPEFLTYFQNEAQLDKSGLPSDRFFAERPEGSVSTLKIQRTQQEDSAVYLCASRSPGQGTGNTIYFGEGSWLTVV.

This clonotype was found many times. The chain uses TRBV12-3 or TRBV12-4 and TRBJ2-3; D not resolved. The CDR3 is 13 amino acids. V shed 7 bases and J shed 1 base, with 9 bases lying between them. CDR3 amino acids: CASIPGRTDTQYF. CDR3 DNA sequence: TGTGCCAGCATCCCCGGACGCACAGATACGCAGTATTTT.

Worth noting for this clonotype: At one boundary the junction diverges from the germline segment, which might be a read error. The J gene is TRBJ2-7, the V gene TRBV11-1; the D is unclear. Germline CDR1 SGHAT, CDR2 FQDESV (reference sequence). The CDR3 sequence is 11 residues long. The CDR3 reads CVSSPRAEQYF. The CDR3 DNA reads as TGTGTCAGCAGTCCCCGAGCGGAGCAGTACTTC.

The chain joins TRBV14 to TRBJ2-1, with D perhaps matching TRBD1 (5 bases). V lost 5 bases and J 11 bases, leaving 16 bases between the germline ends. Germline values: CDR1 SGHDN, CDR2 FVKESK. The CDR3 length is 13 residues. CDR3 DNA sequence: TGTGCCAGCAGCTTAGTGACGGACACGAAGCAGTTCTTC. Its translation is CASSLVTDTKQFF.

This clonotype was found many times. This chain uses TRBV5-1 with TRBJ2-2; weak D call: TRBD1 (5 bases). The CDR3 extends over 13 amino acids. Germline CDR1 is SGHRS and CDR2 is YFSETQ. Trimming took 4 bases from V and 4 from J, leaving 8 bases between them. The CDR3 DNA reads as TGCGCCAGCAGCGTAGGGGTCACCGGGGAGCTGTTTTTT. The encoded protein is CASSVGVTGELFF.

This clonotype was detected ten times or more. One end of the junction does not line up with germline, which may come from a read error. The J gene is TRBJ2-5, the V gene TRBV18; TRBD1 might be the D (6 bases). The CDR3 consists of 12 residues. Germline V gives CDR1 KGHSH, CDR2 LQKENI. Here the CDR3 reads CASSPPSGQTAF. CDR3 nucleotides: TGTGCCAGCTCACCACCCTCCGGACAGACAGCCTTC.

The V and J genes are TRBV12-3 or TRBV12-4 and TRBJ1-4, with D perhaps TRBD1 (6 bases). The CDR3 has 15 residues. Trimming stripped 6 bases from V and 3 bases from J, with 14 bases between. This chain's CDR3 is CASSFGRGPNEKLFF. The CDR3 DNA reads TGTGCCAGCAGCTTTGGGCGGGGGCCTAATGAAAAACTGTTTTTT.

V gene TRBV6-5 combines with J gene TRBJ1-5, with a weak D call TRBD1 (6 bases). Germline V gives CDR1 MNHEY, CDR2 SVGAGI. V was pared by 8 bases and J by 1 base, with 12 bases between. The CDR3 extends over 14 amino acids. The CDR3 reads CASGSGASNQPQHF. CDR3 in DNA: TGTGCCAGCGGTTCGGGGGCAAGCAATCAGCCCCAGCATTTT.

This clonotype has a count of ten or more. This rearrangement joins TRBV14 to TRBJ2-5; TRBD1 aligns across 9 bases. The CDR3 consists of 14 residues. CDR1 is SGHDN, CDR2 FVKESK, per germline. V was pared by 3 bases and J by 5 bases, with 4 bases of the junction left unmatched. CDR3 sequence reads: CASSQGTGYETQYF. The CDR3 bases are TGTGCCAGCAGCCAGGGGACAGGGTACGAGACCCAGTACTTC.

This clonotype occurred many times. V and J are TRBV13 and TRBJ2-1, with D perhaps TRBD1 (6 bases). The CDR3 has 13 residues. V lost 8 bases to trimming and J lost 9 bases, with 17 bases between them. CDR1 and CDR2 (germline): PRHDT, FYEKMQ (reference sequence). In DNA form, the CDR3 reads TGTGCCAGCTCTTTGGACAGCTATGCTGAGCAGTTCTTC. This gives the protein CASSLDSYAEQFF.

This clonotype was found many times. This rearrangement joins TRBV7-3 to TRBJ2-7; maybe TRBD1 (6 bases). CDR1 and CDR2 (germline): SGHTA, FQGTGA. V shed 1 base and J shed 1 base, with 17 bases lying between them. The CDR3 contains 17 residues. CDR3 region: CASSLNMGRGQSYEQYF. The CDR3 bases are TGTGCCAGCAGCTTAAATATGGGCAGGGGACAATCCTACGAGCAGTACTTC.

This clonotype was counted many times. The CDR3 DNA reads as TGTGCTAGTGCCCACGGGACAGGGGCCGCAGATACGCAGTATTTT. As protein: CASAHGTGAADTQYF. This sequence joins TRBV12-5 and TRBJ2-3; 10 nucleotides align to TRBD1. After removal of 7 bases from V and 4 bases from J, the junction contained 8 bases not matched to a gene. The CDR3 consists of 15 residues. The germline V gene encodes CDR1 LGHNT and CDR2 FRNRAP.

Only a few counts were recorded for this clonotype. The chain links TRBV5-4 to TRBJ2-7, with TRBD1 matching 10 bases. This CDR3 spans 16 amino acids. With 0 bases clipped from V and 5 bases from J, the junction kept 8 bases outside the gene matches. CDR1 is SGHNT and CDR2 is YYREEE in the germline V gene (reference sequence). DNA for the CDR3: TGTGCCAGCAGCTTGGGTGCGGGACAGGGGTCCCACGAGCAGTACTTC. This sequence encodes CASSLGAGQGSHEQYF. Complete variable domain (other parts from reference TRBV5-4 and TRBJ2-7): ETGVTQSPTHLIKTRGQQVTLRCSSQSGHNTVSWYQQALGQGPQFIFQYYREEENGRGNFPPRFSGLQFPNYSSELNVNALELDDSALYLCASSLGAGQGSHEQYFGPGTRLTVT.

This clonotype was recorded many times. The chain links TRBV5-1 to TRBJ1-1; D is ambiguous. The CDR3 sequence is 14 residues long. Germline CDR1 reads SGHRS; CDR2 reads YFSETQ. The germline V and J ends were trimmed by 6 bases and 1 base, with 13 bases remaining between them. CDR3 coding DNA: TGCGCCAGCATCACCGGGCCCCCGAACACTGAAGCTTTCTTT. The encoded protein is CASITGPPNTEAFF. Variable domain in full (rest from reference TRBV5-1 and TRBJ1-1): KAGVTQTPRYLIKTRGQQVTLSCSPISGHRSVSWYQQTPGQGLQFLFEYFSETQRNKGNFPGRFSGRQFSNSRSEMNVSTLELGDSALYLCASITGPPNTEAFFGQGTRLTVV.

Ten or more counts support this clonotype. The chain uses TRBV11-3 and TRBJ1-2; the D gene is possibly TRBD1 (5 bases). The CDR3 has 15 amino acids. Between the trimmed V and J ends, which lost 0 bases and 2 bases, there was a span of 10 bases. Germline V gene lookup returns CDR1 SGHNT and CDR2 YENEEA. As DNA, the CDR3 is TGTGCCAGCAGCTTAGATCCAGGGCAAAACTATGGCTACACCTTC. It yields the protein CASSLDPGQNYGYTF. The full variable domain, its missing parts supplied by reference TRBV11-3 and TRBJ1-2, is EAGVVQSPRYKIIEKKQPVAFWCNPISGHNTLYWYLQNLGQGPELLIRYENEEAVDDSQLPKDRFSAERLKGVDSTLKIQPAELGDSAVYLCASSLDPGQNYGYTFGSGTRLTVV.